Following are 11 T cell receptor beta chains from one sample sequenced in a study of shared clonotypes between healthy human individuals. This table comes from immunoSEQ multiplex PCR, and its TCRdb copy is limited to in-frame clones, with some not included. The data hold roughly 1 million clones, with about 75% observed a single time. Sequenced: memory CD4+ T cells sorted from blood. The subset denotes: CD45RA-negative fraction. These receptors all come from a young man in good health.

Points on this clone: A clone one base away is much larger, so this may be a read error. This chain uses TRBV9 with TRBJ2-7; D tentatively reads TRBD1 or TRBD2 (6 bases each). Germline-derived CDR1 and CDR2 are SGDLS and YYNGEE. The V gene lost 0 bases and the J gene lost 4 bases, with 20 bases spanning the gap. The CDR3 consists of 17 residues. CDR3 bases: TGTGCCAGCAGCGTAGGCGGTCGGCGCGGAGGGGGGTACGAGCAGTACTTC. This gives the protein CASSVGGRRGGGYEQYF.

For this clone: The same CDR3 also results from other DNA sequences found in this sample. The V gene is TRBV30, the J gene TRBJ1-6; 7 nucleotides line up with TRBD1. With V trimmed by 5 bases and J by 6 bases, 1 base remained unmatched. CDR3 length: 12 residues. Germline V CDR1 and CDR2: GTSNPN, SVGIG (reference sequence). CDR3 region: CAWDRANSPLHF. The CDR3 nucleotides are TGTGCCTGGGACAGGGCTAATTCACCCCTCCACTTT.

This sequence joins TRBV4-1 and TRBJ1-3; TRBD1 aligns across 7 bases. The V and J ends lost 4 bases and 0 bases, in that order; junction bases with no gene match: 6. The CDR3 is 16 amino acids. Germline values: CDR1 MGHRA, CDR2 YSYEKL. CDR3 region: CASSRQGVSSGNTIYF. The CDR3 DNA is TGCGCCAGCAGCCGCCAGGGGGTCAGCTCTGGAAACACCATATATTTT.

The chain couples TRBV5-6 to TRBJ2-2; unclear D gene. This CDR3 is built from 12 residues. From germline, CDR1 is SGHDT and CDR2 YYEEEE. The ends were cut back, 5 bases at V and 6 bases at J, with 8 bases in the middle. CDR3 nucleotides: TGTGCCAGCAGTTCGATTCCCGGGGAGCTGTTTTTT. Protein: CASSSIPGELFF.

With respect to this clone: This may come from a read error, since a much larger clone is one base off. This sequence joins TRBV30 and TRBJ1-1, with a tentative D call TRBD1 (5 bases). This CDR3 is built from 12 residues. The germline V gene encodes CDR1 GTSNPN and CDR2 SVGIG (reference sequence). V was pared by 4 bases and J by 1 base, with 7 bases between. In DNA form, the CDR3 reads TGTGCCTGGAAGAGGGGGAACACTGAAGCTTTCTTT. Protein sequence: CAWKRGNTEAFF.

This clone was seen once. This chain uses TRBV28 with TRBJ1-2; TRBD1 is a possible D gene (6 bases). Germline CDR1 is MDHEN and CDR2 is SYDVKM. Trimming took off 5 bases at V and 2 bases at J, with 15 bases between the two ends. The CDR3 runs 15 residues. CDR3 coding DNA: TGTGCCAGCAGTGGCAGGGGACTGGGGAACTATGGCTACACCTTC. Amino acids: CASSGRGLGNYGYTF.

This clone has more than one count but fewer than ten. J is TRBJ2-3 and V is TRBV2, with D perhaps being TRBD1 or TRBD2 (6 bases each). The CDR3 covers 14 residues. Germline loops: CDR1 SNHLY, CDR2 FYNNEI. Trimming left V 1 base short and J 6 bases short, with 11 bases between. This chain's CDR3 is CASSEVGGRDTQYF. CDR3 nucleotide sequence: TGTGCCAGCAGTGAAGTCGGGGGCAGGGATACGCAGTATTTT. The full variable domain, completed using reference TRBV2 and TRBJ2-3, is EPEVTQTPSHQVTQMGQEVILRCVPISNHLYFYWYRQILGQKVEFLVSFYNNEISEKSEIFDDQFSVERPDGSNFTLKIRSTKLEDSAMYFCASSEVGGRDTQYFGPGTRLTVL.

The chain combines TRBV11-3 with TRBJ2-5; maybe TRBD1 (6 bases). Germline CDR1 and CDR2: SGHNT and YENEEA. This CDR3 contains 15 residues. V lost 1 base and J lost 2, with 11 bases in between. CDR3 bases: TGTGCCAGCAGCTTAGGGAGACAGGATCAAGAGACCCAGTACTTC. It encodes CASSLGRQDQETQYF.

This clone was picked up a small number of times. The junction departs from the called germline gene at one end, perhaps through a read error. The V call is TRBV5-5, the J call TRBJ1-6, with 9 bases lining up with TRBD1. The germline CDR1 and CDR2 sequences are SGHKS and YYEKEE (reference sequence). The CDR3 is 18 amino acids. The CDR3 region has the DNA TGTGCCAGCAGCTTGAGGTCCACAGGGGGCTCCAATAATTCACCCCTCCACTTT. Protein product: CASSLRSTGGSNNSPLHF. The whole variable domain, filled in from reference TRBV5-5 and TRBJ1-6, reads DAGVTQSPTHLIKTRGQQVTLRCSPISGHKSVSWYQQVLGQGPQFIFQYYEKEERGRGNFPDRFSARQFPNYSSELNVNALLLGDSALYLCASSLRSTGGSNNSPLHFGNGTRLTVT.

This clone turned up a few times. V and J are TRBV10-1 and TRBJ2-2; D unclear. The CDR3 is made up of 14 amino acids. The germline V gene encodes CDR1 WNHNN and CDR2 SYGVQD (reference sequence). The V end lost 5 bases, the J end lost 2 bases, and 9 bases lay between the germline ends. The CDR3 coding sequence is TGCGCCAGCAGTTCCCAGCCCAACACCGGGGAGCTGTTTTTT. It translates to CASSSQPNTGELFF.

The CDR3 sequence is CASSLASGRAADTQYF. As DNA, the CDR3 is TGTGCCAGCAGCTTAGCTAGCGGGAGGGCGGCAGATACGCAGTATTTT. The rearrangement joins TRBV7-2 to TRBJ2-3, with 11 bases fitting TRBD2. There are 16 residues in the CDR3. Germline V gene data show CDR1 as SGHTA and CDR2 as FQGNSA. V shed 0 bases and J 4 bases; nucleotides not matched to a gene: 3.